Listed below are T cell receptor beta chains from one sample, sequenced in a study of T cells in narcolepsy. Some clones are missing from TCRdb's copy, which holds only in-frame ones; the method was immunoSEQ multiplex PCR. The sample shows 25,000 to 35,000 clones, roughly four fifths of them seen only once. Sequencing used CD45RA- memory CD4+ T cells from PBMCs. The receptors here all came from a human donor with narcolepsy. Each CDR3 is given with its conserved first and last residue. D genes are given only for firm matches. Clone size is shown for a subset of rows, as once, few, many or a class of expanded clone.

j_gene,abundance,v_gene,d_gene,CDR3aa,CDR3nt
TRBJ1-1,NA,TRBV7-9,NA,CASSFGGVNTEAFF,TGTGCCAGCAGCTTTGGGGGGGTGAACACTGAAGCTTTCTTT
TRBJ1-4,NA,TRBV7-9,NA,CASSLAQGGDEKLFF,TGTGCCAGCAGCTTAGCTCAGGGCGGAGATGAAAAACTGTTTTTT
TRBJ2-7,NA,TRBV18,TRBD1,CASSPRTGSSDEQYF,TGTGCCAGCTCACCCCGGACAGGGTCCAGCGACGAGCAGTACTTC
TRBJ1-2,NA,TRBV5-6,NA,CASSIQGRRNYGYTF,TGTGCCAGCAGCATACAGGGAAGGAGGAACTATGGCTACACCTTC
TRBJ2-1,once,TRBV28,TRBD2,CASSRLAGGVQNEQFF,TGTGCCAGCAGTCGACTAGCGGGAGGGGTACAAAATGAGCAGTTCTTC
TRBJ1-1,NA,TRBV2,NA,CASSEAFRVGTTEAFF,TGTGCCAGCAGTGAAGCCTTCAGGGTCGGAACCACTGAAGCTTTCTTT
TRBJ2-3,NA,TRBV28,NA,CASSPAVAGTDTQYF,TGTGCCAGCAGCCCTGCGGTCGCAGGTACAGATACGCAGTATTTT
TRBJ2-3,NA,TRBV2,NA,CASSERETTSTDTQYF,TGTGCCAGCAGTGAAAGGGAGACAACTAGCACAGATACGCAGTATTTT
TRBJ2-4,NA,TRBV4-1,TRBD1,CASSPGQINIQYF,TGCGCCAGCAGCCCGGGACAGATAAACATTCAGTACTTC
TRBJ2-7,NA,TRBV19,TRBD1,CASSTTGVGSYEQYF,TGTGCCAGTAGTACGACAGGGGTAGGTTCCTACGAGCAGTACTTC
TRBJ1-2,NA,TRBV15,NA,CATSRHRGNGYTF,TGTGCCACCAGCAGACATCGGGGGAACGGCTACACCTTC
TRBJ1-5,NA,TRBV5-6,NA,CASSRGDSSNQPQHF,TGTGCCAGCAGCCGGGGGGATAGTAGCAATCAGCCCCAGCATTTT
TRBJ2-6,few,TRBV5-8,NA,CASRVSGANVLTF,TGTGCCAGCAGAGTCTCTGGGGCCAACGTCCTGACTTTC
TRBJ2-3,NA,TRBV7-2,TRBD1,CASSAGTARTDTQYF,TGTGCCAGCAGCGCCGGGACAGCGAGAACAGATACGCAGTATTTT
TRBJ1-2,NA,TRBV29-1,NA,CSAEPQSLRGYTF,TGCAGCGCCGAGCCACAGTCACTGCGAGGCTACACCTTC
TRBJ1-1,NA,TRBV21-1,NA,CASSKVGGKGQMNTEAFF,TGTGCCAGCAGCAAAGTAGGTGGTAAGGGACAGATGAACACTGAAGCTTTCTTT
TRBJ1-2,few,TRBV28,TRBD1,CASSSTSDREGHGYTF,TGTGCCAGCAGTTCGACATCGGACAGGGAAGGCCATGGCTACACCTTC
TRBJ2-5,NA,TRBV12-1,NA,CASSPRDSGETQYF,TGTGCCAGCAGCCCCAGGGATAGCGGAGAGACCCAGTACTTC
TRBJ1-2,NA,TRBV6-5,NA,CASSEDGINYGYTF,TGTGCCAGCAGTGAGGACGGGATTAACTATGGCTACACCTTC
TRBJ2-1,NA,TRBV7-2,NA,CASSSLWGGSYEQFF,TGTGCCAGCAGCTCTTTGTGGGGGGGCTCTTATGAGCAGTTCTTC
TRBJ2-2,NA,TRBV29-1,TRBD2,CSAKTGLNTGELFF,TGCAGCGCGAAAACGGGACTAAACACCGGGGAGCTGTTTTTT
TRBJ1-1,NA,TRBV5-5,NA,CASSRGGPGVDAEAFF,TGTGCCAGCAGCCGGGGCGGTCCCGGGGTTGACGCTGAAGCTTTCTTT
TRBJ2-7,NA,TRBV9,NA,CASSPGLLYEQYF,TGTGCCAGCAGCCCGGGACTGCTGTACGAGCAGTACTTC
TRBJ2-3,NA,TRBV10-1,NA,CASSDYALGTDTQYF,TGCGCCAGCAGTGATTATGCTCTCGGCACAGATACGCAGTATTTT
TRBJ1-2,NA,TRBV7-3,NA,CASSLARREPTF,TGTGCCAGCAGCTTAGCCCGCAGGGAACCCACCTTC
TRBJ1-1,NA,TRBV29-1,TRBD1,CSVEFGRGLTEAFF,TGCAGCGTTGAATTTGGCAGGGGGCTTACTGAAGCTTTCTTT
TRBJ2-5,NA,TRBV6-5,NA,CASSYAARQETQYF,TGTGCCAGCAGTTACGCGGCACGTCAAGAGACCCAGTACTTC
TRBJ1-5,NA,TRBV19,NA,CASSYGFSNQPQHF,TGTGCCAGTTCTTACGGGTTCAGCAATCAGCCCCAGCATTTT
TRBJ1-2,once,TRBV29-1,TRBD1,CSAGTARTSYGYTF,TGCAGCGCCGGGACAGCCAGGACTTCCTATGGCTACACCTTC
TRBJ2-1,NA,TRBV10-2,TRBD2,CASSELAANEQFF,TGCGCCAGCAGTGAGCTAGCGGCGAATGAGCAGTTCTTC
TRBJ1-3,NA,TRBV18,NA,CASSLSSGNTIYF,TGTGCCAGCTCACTAAGCTCTGGAAACACCATATATTTT
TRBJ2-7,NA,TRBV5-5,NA,CASSLGGSSFYEQYF,TGTGCCAGCAGCTTGGGTGGCAGCTCCTTTTACGAGCAGTACTTC
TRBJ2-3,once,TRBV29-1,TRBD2,CSVEDPGPAGGSDTQYF,TGCAGCGTTGAAGATCCAGGCCCAGCGGGAGGGTCAGATACGCAGTATTTT
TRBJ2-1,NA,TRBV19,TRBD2,CASTYSGRAGGGEQFF,TGTGCCAGTACCTATAGCGGGAGGGCCGGGGGCGGTGAGCAGTTCTTC
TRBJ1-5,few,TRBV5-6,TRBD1,CASNLDRGDQPQHF,TGTGCCAGCAACCTGGACAGGGGAGATCAGCCCCAGCATTTT
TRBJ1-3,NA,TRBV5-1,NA,CASSATGTRGNTIYF,TGCGCCAGCAGCGCCACCGGGACAAGAGGAAACACCATATATTTT
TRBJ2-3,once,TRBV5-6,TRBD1,CASSRTGSADTQYF,TGTGCCAGCAGCAGGACAGGGAGTGCTGATACGCAGTATTTT
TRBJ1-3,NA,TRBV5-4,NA,CASSLSSSGNTIYF,TGTGCCAGCAGCTTGTCAAGCTCTGGAAACACCATATATTTT
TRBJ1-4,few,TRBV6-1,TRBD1,CASSEQDRGEKLFF,TGTGCCAGCAGTGAACAAGACAGGGGTGAAAAACTGTTTTTT
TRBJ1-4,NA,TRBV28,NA,CASSFGGAQVREKLFF,TGTGCCAGCAGTTTTGGCGGCGCCCAGGTTCGGGAAAAACTGTTTTTT
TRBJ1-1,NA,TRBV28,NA,CASSFQGRGTEAFF,TGTGCCAGCAGTTTCCAGGGTCGGGGCACTGAAGCTTTCTTT
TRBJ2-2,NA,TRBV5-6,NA,CASSALEGRGTGELFF,TGTGCCAGCAGCGCCCTCGAGGGGCGAGGCACCGGGGAGCTGTTTTTT
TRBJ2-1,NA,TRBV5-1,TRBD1,CASTIITGGNEQFF,TGCGCCAGCACAATCATAACAGGGGGCAATGAGCAGTTCTTC
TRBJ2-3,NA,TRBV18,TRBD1,CASSPPGTGATDTQYF,TGTGCCAGCTCACCACCAGGGACAGGGGCCACAGATACGCAGTATTTT
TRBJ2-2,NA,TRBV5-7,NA,CASRVGPLLTGELFF,TGTGCCAGCAGGGTGGGACCCTTGTTGACCGGGGAGCTGTTTTTT
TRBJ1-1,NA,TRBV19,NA,CASIQGAWDTEAFF,TGTGCCAGTATCCAGGGCGCCTGGGACACTGAAGCTTTCTTT
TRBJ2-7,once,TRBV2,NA,CASSEALHLGGAGEQYF,TGTGCCAGCAGTGAAGCGCTTCACTTAGGGGGCGCGGGGGAGCAGTACTTC
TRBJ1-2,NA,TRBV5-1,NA,CASSLEGLDYGYTF,TGCGCCAGCAGCTTGGAGGGGTTGGACTATGGCTACACCTTC
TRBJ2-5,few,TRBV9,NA,CASSPWTGRGSETQYF,TGTGCCAGCAGCCCCTGGACAGGGAGGGGGTCAGAGACCCAGTACTTC
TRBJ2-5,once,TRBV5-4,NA,CASTTDWEETQYF,TGTGCCAGCACCACCGACTGGGAAGAGACCCAGTACTTC
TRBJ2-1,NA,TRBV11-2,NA,CASSPTRSGFNEQFF,TGTGCCAGCAGCCCTACACGCTCCGGTTTCAATGAGCAGTTCTTC